The rows below give T cell receptor beta chains drawn from one sample of a study of T cell responses to AZD1222 COVID-19 vaccine. Assay used: immunoSEQ multiplex PCR; TCRdb lists only in-frame clones, some missing. The repertoire holds about 180,000 clones, around nine tenths seen once, with roughly 27% in the top ten. The starting material was peripheral blood, obtained 28 days after the second AZD1222 dose. Receptors originate from an adult who received the AZD1222 COVID-19 vaccine. CDR3s include the opening cysteine and the closing phenylalanine or tryptophan. The D gene is left open where the match is weak. The size field is filled for only some rows; it gives once, few, many or a size class.

j_call v_call d_call clone_size cdr3_aa cdr3_nt
TRBJ2-5 TRBV7-2 TRBD1 NA CASSQMTGGGGKTQYF TGTGCCAGCAGCCAAATGACAGGGGGCGGAGGCAAGACCCAGTACTTC
TRBJ1-1 TRBV7-3 TRBD1 NA CASSPGDRNTEAFF TGTGCCAGCAGCCCGGGGGACAGAAACACTGAAGCTTTCTTT
TRBJ2-2 TRBV6-2/TRBV6-3 NA NA CASSPQGGFTGELFF TGTGCCAGCAGTCCCCAGGGGGGGTTCACCGGGGAGCTGTTTTTT
TRBJ2-7 TRBV18 TRBD1 NA CASSATTGVSYEQYF TGTGCCAGCTCAGCGACGACAGGGGTTTCCTACGAGCAGTACTTC
TRBJ1-4 TRBV5-5 TRBD1 NA CASSLGRGPANEKLFF TGTGCCAGCAGCCTAGGGAGGGGGCCGGCTAATGAAAAACTGTTTTTT
TRBJ2-2 TRBV6-5 TRBD1 once CASSWAGTANTGELFF TGTGCCAGCAGTTGGGCCGGGACAGCGAACACCGGGGAGCTGTTTTTT
TRBJ1-2 TRBV28 NA NA CASTLEGSGYTF TGTGCCAGCACCCTCGAGGGTTCGGGCTACACCTTC
TRBJ2-1 TRBV10-3 NA NA CAISAARGRSYNEQFF TGTGCCATCAGCGCGGCGCGGGGCAGATCCTACAATGAGCAGTTCTTC
TRBJ1-1 TRBV12-3/TRBV12-4 NA NA CASSPGSGTEAFF TGTGCCAGCAGTCCAGGATCGGGAACTGAAGCTTTCTTT
TRBJ2-7 TRBV6-5 NA NA CASRLGIGFYEQYF TGTGCCAGCAGATTGGGGATAGGATTCTACGAGCAGTACTTC
TRBJ2-2 TRBV16 TRBD2 few CASSQLSGRLGGELFF TGTGCCAGCAGCCAATTAAGCGGGAGGCTCGGCGGGGAGCTGTTTTTT
TRBJ2-7 TRBV19 TRBD1 NA CASKAGQGEYYEQYF TGTGCCAGTAAGGCCGGACAGGGCGAGTACTACGAGCAGTACTTC
TRBJ2-7 TRBV27 TRBD1 NA CASSHTRSSQGAVYEQYF TGTGCCAGCAGTCATACCCGCTCTTCACAGGGGGCGGTCTACGAGCAGTACTTC
TRBJ2-4 TRBV6-1 TRBD1 NA CASSEQGGLAKNIQYF TGTGCCAGCAGCGAACAGGGGGGATTAGCCAAAAACATTCAGTACTTC
TRBJ2-7 TRBV19 TRBD2 NA CASSPSGRIHEQYF TGTGCCAGTAGTCCTAGCGGGAGGATCCACGAGCAGTACTTC
TRBJ2-7 TRBV27 NA NA CASIGTVTAGYEQYF TGTGCCAGCATAGGGACGGTTACTGCTGGTTACGAGCAGTACTTC
TRBJ2-5 TRBV7-7 TRBD2 NA CASSSGLAGGGETQYF TGTGCTAGCAGCTCGGGACTAGCGGGAGGAGGAGAGACCCAGTACTTC
TRBJ2-1 TRBV4-1 TRBD2 NA CASSQGPGGPSYNEQFF TGCGCCAGCAGCCAAGGCCCGGGAGGGCCTTCCTACAATGAGCAGTTCTTC
TRBJ1-3 TRBV7-2 NA once CASSPSAGNTIYF TGTGCCAGCAGCCCTTCGGCTGGAAACACCATATATTTT
TRBJ1-4 TRBV2 TRBD1 NA CASRMGTDNEKLFF TGTGCCAGCAGGATGGGGACAGATAATGAAAAACTGTTTTTT
TRBJ2-7 TRBV2 NA NA CASRAQGAYEQYF TGTGCCAGCAGAGCCCAGGGTGCCTACGAGCAGTACTTC
TRBJ2-3 TRBV2 NA NA CASSEGGDRDTQYF TGTGCCAGCAGTGAAGGCGGCGACCGGGATACGCAGTATTTT
TRBJ1-2 TRBV7-9 NA NA CASSSIGQLYGYTF TGTGCCAGCAGCTCCATAGGACAGCTATATGGCTACACCTTC